The sequence of this T cell receptor beta chain was determined in a study of T cells after yellow fever vaccination. Study conclusions and caveats: The booster response re-showed most primary clones: around 96% CD4, approximately 90% CD8.

Comment on this clonotype: The antigen remains undetermined.

As TCR cDNA was made by 5'RACE template switching, a universal primer site and UMIs were added. TCRdb ran MiXCR on the 5' RACE reads and lists one entry per CDR3 protein. Among hundreds of thousands of distinct CDR3 sequences listed, 15% to 20% were seen once. The germline CDR1 and CDR2 sequences are KGHDR and SFDVKD. The CDR3 consists of 12 residues. Trimming cost V 4 bases and J 12 bases, with 12 bases left between them. Specimen: PBMCs, collected 15 days after the yellow fever booster vaccination. The rearrangement links TRBV24-1 to TRBJ2-1, with a tentative D call TRBD1 (5 bases). This TCR was sampled from a man in his thirties or forties who received the YFV17D yellow fever vaccine. For the CDR3, the DNA is TGTGCCACCAGTGACGACAGTGTTGTGCAGTTCTTC. Its protein is CATSDDSVVQFF.